A single sample gave rise to the 15 T cell receptor beta chains below, sequenced in a study of beta chain features in type 1 diabetes. General study results and limits: TCRB CDR3s were moderately but significantly shorter in Type 1 diabetes patients in all four CD4+ subsets.

All of the isolated RNA was reverse transcribed, so expressed TCRB transcripts were sequenced. The assay was immunoSEQ multiplex PCR, and TCRdb's table has in-frame clones only and misses some. The data show 150,000 to 200,000 clones, approximately 9% seen once. What these receptors recognize is not known. The sample taken for sequencing was central memory CD4+ T cells from blood. These receptors all come from a woman aged 18-35 years with type 1 diabetes.

In this sample, this clone turned up a few times. This chain connects TRBV7-2 to TRBJ2-2, with 10 bases that match TRBD2. Germline CDR1 SGHTA, CDR2 FQGNSA. The CDR3 consists of 18 residues. V lost 1 base and J lost 3; bases outside the gene matches: 8. CDR3 in DNA: TGTGCCAGCAGCTTAGAAGGTAGCGGGAGGACCCACACCGGGGAGCTGTTTTTT. Translation gives CASSLEGSGRTHTGELFF. The entire variable domain, with the rest obtained from reference TRBV7-2 and TRBJ2-2, is as follows: GAGVSQSPSNKVTEKGKDVELRCDPISGHTALYWYRQSLGQGLEFLIYFQGNSAPDKSGLPSDRFSAERTGGSVSTLTIQRTQQEDSAVYLCASSLEGSGRTHTGELFFGEGSRLTVL.

In this sample, this clone turned up a few times. The gene calls are TRBV6-5 and TRBJ2-7, with 10 bases aligning to TRBD1. Per the germline V gene, CDR1 is MNHEY and CDR2 is SVGAGI. The trim removed 7 bases at V and 5 bases at J, leaving 8 bases unmatched. The length of the CDR3 is 14 residues. This chain's CDR3 is CASKVGTGVDEQYF. For the CDR3, the DNA is TGTGCCAGCAAGGTCGGGACAGGGGTCGACGAGCAGTACTTC.

The chain uses TRBV2 and TRBJ1-4; D might be TRBD1 (6 bases). V lost 0 bases and J lost 8, with 13 bases in between. The CDR3 extends over 15 amino acids. Germline-derived CDR1 and CDR2 are SNHLY and FYNNEI. CDR3 sequence reads: CASSEAAQGFEKLFF. CDR3 DNA: TGTGCCAGCAGTGAAGCTGCACAGGGATTCGAAAAACTGTTTTTT.

This clone was found a few times. This chain uses TRBV11-2 with TRBJ1-4; TRBD1 matches at 8 bases. This CDR3 has 15 amino acids. With V trimmed by 5 bases and J by 7 bases, 9 bases remained unmatched. In germline, CDR1 is SGHAT, CDR2 FQNNGV. The chain's CDR3 is CASSRITGGGEKLFF. The DNA of the CDR3 is TGTGCCAGCAGCCGTATCACAGGGGGTGGTGAAAAACTGTTTTTT.

The chain joins TRBV5-4 to TRBJ2-3, with TRBD2 identical over 11 bases. The CDR3 spans 16 residues. V lost 1 base, J lost 7 bases, and 8 bases stayed unmatched. The germline gives CDR1 SGHNT, CDR2 YYREEE (reference sequence). The DNA of the CDR3 is TGTGCCAGCAGCTTGTCTGTTCCTAGCGGGGGGAATACGCAGTATTTT. Residues: CASSLSVPSGGNTQYF.

The chain recombines TRBV21-1 with TRBJ2-7; the listed D gene, TRBD1, was not tested against the DNA. TRBV21-1 is assigned pseudogene status. The CDR3 runs 14 residues. Here the CDR3 DNA reads TGTGCCAGCAACCGGGACAGGGAACCATTGGAGCAGTACTTC. Translated, it gives CASNRDREPLEQYF.

V and J are TRBV12-5 and TRBJ2-1; 9 nucleotides align to TRBD1. Germline CDR1 LGHNT, CDR2 FRNRAP. This CDR3 spans 15 amino acids. J was trimmed by 4 bases and V by 6 bases; bases with no gene match: 7. The CDR3 protein is CASGVTGGAYNEQFF. CDR3 in DNA: TGTGCTAGTGGGGTCACAGGGGGCGCTTACAATGAGCAGTTCTTC.

The chain carries TRBV9 and TRBJ2-3, with TRBD2 as a possible D gene (6 bases). The V end lost 0 bases, the J end lost 6 bases, and 17 bases lay between the germline ends. Germline V gene lookup returns CDR1 SGDLS and CDR2 YYNGEE. The CDR3 runs to 16 residues. Here the CDR3 DNA reads TGTGCCAGCAGCGTAGCTCCTAACGGGCTAGCGGATACGCAGTATTTT. This sequence encodes CASSVAPNGLADTQYF.

The chain couples TRBV18 to TRBJ2-7; D uncertain. V lost 5 bases and J 3 bases, leaving 8 bases between the germline ends. The CDR3 loop spans 12 amino acids. In germline, CDR1 is KGHSH, CDR2 LQKENI. CDR3 sequence (DNA): TGTGCCAGCTCAACCTATGACTACGAGCAGTACTTC. This codes for CASSTYDYEQYF.

This clone was seen a handful of times. The chain carries TRBV4-1 and TRBJ2-1; 7 bases line up with TRBD1. This CDR3 region has 15 residues. Germline V gene lookup returns CDR1 MGHRA and CDR2 YSYEKL. V lost 4 bases to trimming and J lost 1 base; unmatched junction nucleotides: 4. CDR3 sequence reads: CASSPDRASYNEQFF. In DNA form, the CDR3 reads TGCGCCAGCAGCCCCGACAGGGCATCCTACAATGAGCAGTTCTTC.

This clone has only a few counts. The chain combines TRBV7-2 with TRBJ2-1; 12 nucleotides match TRBD1. V shed 5 bases and J 7 bases; nucleotides not matched to a gene: 9. The CDR3 loop spans 16 amino acids. The germline V gene has CDR1 SGHTA and CDR2 FQGNSA. This CDR3 reads CASSPLPGQGANEQFF. The CDR3 coding sequence is TGTGCCAGCAGCCCTCTTCCGGGACAGGGGGCAAATGAGCAGTTCTTC.

This rearrangement joins TRBV7-2 to TRBJ2-2; maybe TRBD2 (6 bases). Germline V gene data show CDR1 as SGHTA and CDR2 as FQGNSA. With 4 bases removed from V and 3 bases from J, the gap between germline ends came to 12 bases. The CDR3 covers 15 residues. The CDR3 region has the DNA TGTGCCAGCAGCTCCTCCGGGACTCACACCGGGGAGCTGTTTTTT. It is translated as CASSSSGTHTGELFF.

This clone was counted between two and nine times. This chain links TRBV11-3 with TRBJ2-1; 8 bases map to TRBD1. The CDR3 has 15 amino acids. With V trimmed by 5 bases and J by 7 bases, 10 bases remained unmatched. Germline CDR1 reads SGHNT; CDR2 reads YENEEA. The DNA for the CDR3 is TGTGCCAGCAGCCGGGGAGGACAGGGAATTAATGAGCAGTTCTTC. Protein: CASSRGGQGINEQFF.

This clone appeared once. The J gene is TRBJ1-2, the V gene TRBV7-9, with TRBD1 matching 8 bases. Looked up from germline, CDR1 is SEHNR and CDR2 is FQNEAQ (reference sequence). CDR3 length: 13 amino acids. V lost 4 bases, J lost 8 bases, and 6 bases stayed unmatched. The CDR3 protein is CASSSRQGLGYTF. In DNA, the CDR3 is TGTGCCAGCAGCTCGAGACAGGGGTTGGGCTACACCTTC.

This clone appeared once. The chain is built from TRBV7-9 and TRBJ1-5; a weak D match, TRBD1 (6 bases). CDR1 and CDR2 from the germline V gene are SEHNR and FQNEAQ (reference sequence). The CDR3 length is 13 residues. V was shortened by 3 bases and J by 7 bases, with 10 bases between the two germline ends. The CDR3 protein is CASSLGASQPQHF. The CDR3 region has the DNA TGTGCCAGCAGCTTGGGGGCTTCGCAGCCCCAGCATTTT.